The 26 T cell receptor beta chains below were found in one sample sequenced in a study of breast tumors, draining lymph nodes, adjacent tissues. Breast cancer patients provided tissue from their axillary draining lymph nodes. TCRdb ran MiXCR on the multiplex PCR reads and lists one entry per CDR3 protein. This sample yields fewer than 150,000 distinct CDR3 sequences, of which 21% are seen a single time; roughly 2% belongs to the top ten. Sample: axillary lymph node tissue. These receptors were obtained from a female donor with breast cancer. Some clones in this sample may be carry-over from other donors' samples.

This clonotype was found once. A much larger clone differs from this one at a single base, so this may be a read error. J is TRBJ2-3 and V is TRBV2; a possible D gene is TRBD2 (5 bases). The CDR3 is made up of 15 amino acids. Germline CDR1 reads SNHLY; CDR2 reads FYNNEI. The CDR3 spells CASSDRAASTDTPYF. CDR3 sequence (DNA): TGTGCCAGCAGTGATAGGGCAGCTAGCACAGATACGCCGTATTTT. The variable domain in full, with the rest retrieved from reference TRBV2 and TRBJ2-3, is EPEVTQTPSHQVTQMGQEVILRCVPISNHLYFYWYRQILGQKVEFLVSFYNNEISEKSEIFDDQFSVERPDGSNFTLKIRSTKLEDSAMYFCASSDRAASTDTPYFGPGTRLTVL.

This clonotype was seen at least ten times. V gene TRBV7-6 combines with J gene TRBJ2-1, with TRBD2 matching over 12 bases. This CDR3 region has 15 residues. The trim removed 4 bases at V and 7 bases at J, leaving 5 bases unmatched. Germline V gene data show CDR1 as SGHVS and CDR2 as FNYEAQ. CDR3 in amino acids: CASSSLAGGGNEQFF. Here the CDR3 DNA reads TGTGCCAGCAGCTCGCTAGCGGGAGGGGGGAATGAGCAGTTCTTC.

This clonotype occurred many times. The J gene is TRBJ2-7, the V gene TRBV5-1, with 13 positions matching TRBD2. The CDR3 is 15 residues long. CDR1 is SGHRS and CDR2 is YFSETQ in the germline V gene. V dropped 4 bases and J dropped 3; count of bases not matched to a gene: 4. The CDR3 DNA reads as TGCGCCAGCAGCCCACGGACTAGCGGGGGCTACGAGCAGTACTTC. Translation gives CASSPRTSGGYEQYF.

At least ten counts were recorded for this clonotype. This chain links TRBV10-3 with TRBJ2-1; 8 nucleotides align to TRBD2. Trimming took 3 bases from V and 9 from J; bases not matched to a gene: 7. Germline V lookup: CDR1 ENHRY, CDR2 SYGVKD. There are 14 residues in the CDR3. CDR3 region: CAISDSGRFSEQFF. For the CDR3, the DNA is TGTGCCATCAGTGACAGCGGGAGATTCAGTGAGCAGTTCTTC.

This clonotype was observed at least ten times. This chain links TRBV10-2 with TRBJ1-4; D remains unclear. Deletions cut 8 bases from V and 0 bases from J, with 10 bases between. This CDR3 is built from 14 residues. Germline CDR1 reads WSHSY; CDR2 reads SAAADI. This chain's CDR3 is CASLPVATNEKLFF. In nucleotides, the CDR3 is TGCGCCAGCCTTCCTGTGGCAACTAATGAAAAACTGTTTTTT.

This clonotype occurred many times. The chain joins TRBV20-1 to TRBJ2-7; 11 bases map to TRBD1. Germline V gene sequence: CDR1 DFQATT, CDR2 SNEGSKA (reference sequence). There are 14 residues in the CDR3. Trimming at V came to 3 bases and at J to 3 bases, leaving 4 bases not matched to a gene. The CDR3 DNA follows: TGCAGTGCTAGGTTGGGGACAGGGGGCTACGAGCAGTACTTC. The encoded protein is CSARLGTGGYEQYF.

This clonotype was counted at least ten times. This rearrangement joins TRBV7-3 to TRBJ2-5; D not certain. This CDR3 spans 16 amino acids. The germline V and J ends were trimmed by 2 bases and 6 bases, with 19 bases remaining between them. Germline CDR1 and CDR2: SGHTA and FQGTGA. The CDR3 loop is CASSLPPFRSLKTQYF. CDR3 in DNA: TGTGCCAGCAGCTTACCGCCTTTTCGGTCCTTGAAGACCCAGTACTTC.

This clonotype was observed many times. The chain has TRBV25-1 and TRBJ2-1, with no clear D. Germline assignment: CDR1 MGHDK and CDR2 SYGVNS. V was trimmed by 2 bases and J by 10 bases, leaving 15 bases between them. This CDR3 spans 14 amino acids. The CDR3: CASSEPGQASEQFF. In DNA form, the CDR3 reads TGTGCCAGCAGTGAACCGGGTCAGGCATCCGAGCAGTTCTTC.

The chain uses TRBV25-1 and TRBJ2-3; the match to TRBD2 covers 7 bases. There are 16 residues in the CDR3. CDR1 MGHDK and CDR2 SYGVNS come from the germline V gene. V shed 4 bases, J shed 4 bases, and the junction held 11 bases outside the gene matches. CDR3 sequence reads: CASSVSAGREADTQYF. CDR3 DNA: TGTGCCAGCAGTGTCTCGGCGGGGAGGGAGGCAGATACGCAGTATTTT.

There are many counts of this clonotype. J is TRBJ2-5 and V is TRBV7-9, with D uncertain. Between the trimmed V and J ends, which lost 6 bases and 7 bases, there was a span of 12 bases. CDR1 is SEHNR and CDR2 is FQNEAQ in the germline V gene (reference sequence). This CDR3 region has 12 residues. The CDR3: CASSSSLGTQYF. The CDR3 coding sequence is TGTGCCAGCAGTTCAAGTTTAGGGACCCAGTACTTC.

This clonotype was counted many times. The chain is built from TRBV20-1 and TRBJ2-7; TRBD2 aligns across 10 bases. Trimming cost V 0 bases and J 4 bases; bases outside gene matches: 9. In germline, CDR1 is DFQATT, CDR2 SNEGSKA (reference sequence). CDR3 length: 16 amino acids. CDR3 in amino acids: CSAREFRSGRVYEQYF. In nucleotides, the CDR3 is TGCAGTGCTAGAGAGTTTAGGAGCGGGAGGGTTTACGAGCAGTACTTC.

This clonotype was picked up many times. The chain uses TRBV20-1 and TRBJ2-7, with a weak D call TRBD2 (7 bases). Looked up from germline, CDR1 is DFQATT and CDR2 is SNEGSKA (reference sequence). V was clipped by 3 bases and J by 7 bases, with 19 bases between them. The length of the CDR3 is 14 residues. CDR3 amino acids: CSARKGGGAGEQYF. For the CDR3, the DNA is TGCAGTGCTAGGAAGGGGGGGGGAGCGGGTGAGCAGTACTTC.

Notes on this clonotype: A much more abundant neighbour one base away suggests this may be a read error. The CDR3 sequence is CASSPTNDRGRYNEQFF. The DNA of the CDR3 is TGCGCCAGCAGCCCAACCAACGACAGGGGCAGATACAATGAGCAGTTCTTC. The chain employs TRBV5-1 and TRBJ2-1; 8 nucleotides match TRBD1. This CDR3 comprises 17 residues. Germline V gives CDR1 SGHRS, CDR2 YFSETQ. J lost 4 bases, V lost 4 bases, and 13 bases had no gene match.

The sample holds many counts of this clonotype. The chain couples TRBV7-2 to TRBJ2-2, with 9 bases lining up with TRBD1. The CDR3 is 16 residues long. Trimming cost V 6 bases and J 4 bases; bases outside gene matches: 9. The V gene's germline CDR1 is SGHTA and CDR2 FQGNSA. CDR3 residues: CASSPDRGGGTGELFF. The CDR3 DNA reads TGTGCCAGCAGTCCGGACAGGGGTGGGGGCACCGGGGAGCTGTTTTTT.

A few counts support this clonotype. The J gene is TRBJ1-4, the V gene TRBV25-1; weak D call: TRBD1 (5 bases). Trimming pared 4 bases from V and 8 bases from J, leaving 11 bases between. Germline V lookup: CDR1 MGHDK, CDR2 SYGVNS. The CDR3 is 13 amino acids. CDR3 DNA sequence: TGTGCCAGCAGTGGCAGGGCCAGGGAAAAACTGTTTTTT. It codes for CASSGRAREKLFF.

This clonotype was counted many times. This chain links TRBV7-3 with TRBJ2-2, with TRBD1 identical over 7 bases. Per the germline V gene, CDR1 is SGHTA and CDR2 is FQGTGA. CDR3 length: 13 amino acids. V shed 2 bases, J shed 8 bases, and the junction held 2 bases outside the gene matches. CDR3 in amino acids: CASSLSGGGELFF. The CDR3 DNA sequence: TGTGCCAGCAGCTTATCAGGGGGTGGGGAGCTGTTTTTT.

This clonotype was seen at least ten times. V is TRBV18 and J is TRBJ1-5; the D is unclear. The CDR3 length is 14 residues. Trimming pared 2 bases from V and 5 bases from J, leaving 10 bases between. The germline V gene has CDR1 KGHSH and CDR2 LQKENI. The CDR3, as DNA: TGTGCCAGCTCACCAGGGATAGGGTATCAGCCCCAGCATTTT. It encodes CASSPGIGYQPQHF.

The table lists this clonotype with many counts. This rearrangement joins TRBV7-9 to TRBJ1-2; D call uncertain. Trimming removed 7 bases from V and 6 bases from J, with 15 bases in between. There are 13 residues in the CDR3. Germline V gene sequence: CDR1 SEHNR, CDR2 FQNEAQ (reference sequence). The CDR3 DNA reads as TGTGCCAGCACCCGACGGGGTAGCGATGGCTACACCTTC. Residues: CASTRRGSDGYTF.

The chain is built from TRBV2 and TRBJ2-6; TRBD1 matches at 11 bases. The CDR3 sequence is 17 residues long. V lost 6 bases and J lost 2; bases outside the gene matches: 6. Germline V gene lookup returns CDR1 SNHLY and CDR2 FYNNEI. CDR3 in DNA: TGTGCCAGCAGCCCTAGGACAGGGGGCACTGGGGCCAACGTCCTGACTTTC. Its protein product is CASSPRTGGTGANVLTF.

At least ten counts were recorded for this clonotype. The chain joins TRBV2 to TRBJ2-5, with 11 bases aligning to TRBD1. Germline CDR1 is SNHLY and CDR2 is FYNNEI. This CDR3 has 16 residues. The V gene end was trimmed by 5 bases and the J gene end by 2 bases; junction bases not matched to a gene: 7. The CDR3 DNA sequence: TGTGCCAGCAGTAACCCCCGGGACAGGGGGCAAGAGACCCAGTACTTC. This codes for CASSNPRDRGQETQYF.

The table lists this clonotype with many counts. The rearrangement joins TRBV5-6 to TRBJ1-2; D remains unclear. The CDR3 runs 11 residues. V was clipped by 5 bases and J by 8 bases, with 10 bases between them. Germline-derived CDR1 and CDR2 are SGHDT and YYEEEE. CDR3 DNA: TGTGCCAGCAGGGCGACAAGCGGCTACACCTTC. Translating it yields CASRATSGYTF.

The table lists this clonotype with many counts. The chain links TRBV7-8 to TRBJ2-2; D gene ambiguous. This CDR3 has 16 amino acids. Germline V gives CDR1 SGHVS, CDR2 FQNEAQ. Trimming pared 2 bases from V and 1 base from J, leaving 11 bases between. CDR3 residues: CASSLFGRLNTGELFF. The CDR3 DNA follows: TGTGCCAGCAGCTTATTCGGCAGGCTGAACACCGGGGAGCTGTTTTTT.

The V call is TRBV6-1, the J call TRBJ2-6; D unresolved. Germline CDR1 MNHNS, CDR2 SASEGT. CDR3 length: 16 residues. V lost 5 bases to trimming and J lost 2 bases, with 13 bases between them. The CDR3 bases are TGTGCCAGCAGTCCCCGGCAAGGCGCTGGGGCCAACGTCCTGACTTTC. Translation gives CASSPRQGAGANVLTF.

This clonotype showed up many times. The chain recombines TRBV5-1 with TRBJ2-7, with a weak D call TRBD2 (5 bases). Trimming left V 2 bases short and J 0 bases short, with 15 bases between. This CDR3 is built from 16 residues. In germline, CDR1 is SGHRS, CDR2 YFSETQ. The CDR3 DNA is TGCGCCAGCAGCTTCTCGCAGGACTCAAGCTCCTACGAGCAGTACTTC. Protein sequence: CASSFSQDSSSYEQYF.

The chain has TRBV4-1 and TRBJ1-1; D is uncertain. This CDR3 region has 13 residues. V dropped 4 bases and J dropped 8 bases, with 14 bases sitting between them. Germline assignment: CDR1 MGHRA and CDR2 YSYEKL. DNA of the CDR3: TGCGCCAGCAGCCTACCGAACTCCCGAGAAGCTTTCTTT. Its protein product is CASSLPNSREAFF.

The V gene is TRBV28, the J gene TRBJ2-3; D is possibly TRBD1 (6 bases). Trimming took off 7 bases at V and 2 bases at J, with 16 bases between the two ends. Germline V gene lookup returns CDR1 MDHEN and CDR2 SYDVKM. This CDR3 spans 15 amino acids. CDR3 loop: CASTLTRGNTDTQYF. CDR3 sequence (DNA): TGTGCCAGCACTCTGACCAGGGGCAACACAGATACGCAGTATTTT.